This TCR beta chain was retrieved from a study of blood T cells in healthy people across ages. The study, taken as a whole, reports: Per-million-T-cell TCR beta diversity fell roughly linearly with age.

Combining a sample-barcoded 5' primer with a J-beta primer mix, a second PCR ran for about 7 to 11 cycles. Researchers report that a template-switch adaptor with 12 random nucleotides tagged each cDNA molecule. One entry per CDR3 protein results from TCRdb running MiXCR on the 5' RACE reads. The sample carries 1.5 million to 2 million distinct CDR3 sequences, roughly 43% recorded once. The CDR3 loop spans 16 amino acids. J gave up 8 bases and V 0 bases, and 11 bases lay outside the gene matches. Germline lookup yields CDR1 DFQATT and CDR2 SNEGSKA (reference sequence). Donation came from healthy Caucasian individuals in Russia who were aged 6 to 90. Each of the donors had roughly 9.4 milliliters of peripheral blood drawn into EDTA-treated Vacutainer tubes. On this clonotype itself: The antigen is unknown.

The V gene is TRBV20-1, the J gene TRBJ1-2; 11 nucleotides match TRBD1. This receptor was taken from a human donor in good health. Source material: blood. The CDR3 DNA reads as TGCAGTGCTAGAGATAGTGGGACAGGGGGAGTAGGGGGCTACACCTTC. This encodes CSARDSGTGGVGGYTF.